This TCR beta chain was observed in a study of shared clonotypes between healthy human individuals. Across the whole study: Donors had three CD4 naive, three CD4 memory, two CD8 naive and one CD8 memory plate apiece. Study-wide findings and caveats: Naive CD4 clonotypes overlapped across a few donors at roughly 4.5%.

Worth noting for this clone: Its antigen is still unknown.

The V gene end was trimmed by 6 bases and the J gene end by 7 bases; junction bases not matched to a gene: 10. CDR3 size: 14 residues. The germline gives CDR1 MNHNY, CDR2 SVGAGI (reference sequence). The assay was immunoSEQ multiplex PCR, and TCRdb's table has in-frame clones only and misses some. Of about 1 million clones listed, about 75% are singletons. The chain joins TRBV6-6 to TRBJ1-1; 8 bases map to TRBD1. The sample was memory CD4+ T cells sorted from blood. Subset of the sample: CD45RA-negative fraction. The source of this sequence is a man younger than 30 in good health. For the CDR3, the DNA is TGTGCCAGCAGAACCGGGACAGGCCTTTTTGAAGCTTTCTTT. Its translation is CASRTGTGLFEAFF.